This is a list of T cell receptor beta chains from one sample in a study of PD-1 blockade in classical Hodgkin lymphoma. This table comes from immunoSEQ multiplex PCR, and its TCRdb copy is limited to in-frame clones, with some not included. The sample shows 21,000 or so clones, around nine tenths of them seen only once. The sample in question was peripheral blood mononuclear cells (PBMCs), obtained before the fourth cycle of nivolumab. These receptors were collected from a human donor with classical Hodgkin lymphoma. Both conserved end residues are part of each CDR3. A D gene is named only where the DNA matches it firmly. Size is omitted from some rows. Given values are once, few, many or a class for expanded clones.

TRBJ2-7 | TRBD1 | NA | TRBV19 | CASSIWDRGYEQYF | TGTGCCAGTAGTATCTGGGACAGGGGCTACGAGCAGTACTTC
TRBJ2-3 | NA | NA | TRBV19 | CASSITWEGTDTQYF | TGTGCCAGTAGTATCACGTGGGAGGGCACAGATACGCAGTATTTT
TRBJ2-7 | NA | NA | TRBV6-5 | CASSLGGYEQYF | TGTGCCAGCAGTCTCGGGGGTTACGAGCAGTACTTC
TRBJ1-2 | NA | NA | TRBV21-1 | CASSKYLGQEGISGGYTF | TGTGCCAGCAGCAAATATCTGGGACAGGAGGGGATTTCGGGGGGCTACACCTTC
TRBJ2-1 | NA | NA | TRBV11-2 | CASSLARGYYNEQFF | TGTGCCAGCAGCTTAGCAAGAGGGTACTACAATGAGCAGTTCTTC
TRBJ1-4 | NA | NA | TRBV4-1 | CASSQGTAKATNEKLFF | TGCGCCAGCAGCCAAGGGACAGCGAAAGCAACTAATGAAAAACTGTTTTTT
TRBJ1-3 | NA | NA | TRBV14 | CASSQDRGSSGNTIYF | TGTGCCAGCAGCCAAGATCGCGGCAGCTCTGGAAACACCATATATTTT
TRBJ2-5 | NA | NA | TRBV5-5 | CASSLAGTGETQYF | TGTGCCAGCAGCCTGGCCGGGACGGGAGAGACCCAGTACTTC
TRBJ1-1 | TRBD1 | NA | TRBV5-4 | CASSLRDRGRMNTEAFF | TGTGCCAGCAGCCTCCGGGACAGGGGAAGGATGAACACTGAAGCTTTCTTT
TRBJ2-5 | NA | NA | TRBV6-5 | CASSWGETQYF | TGTGCCAGCAGTTGGGGGGAGACCCAGTACTTC
TRBJ2-1 | TRBD2 | NA | TRBV19 | CASSIDSGRSVNEQFF | TGTGCCAGTAGTATAGATAGCGGGAGATCAGTCAATGAGCAGTTCTTC
TRBJ1-4 | NA | NA | TRBV30 | CAWSREKLFF | TGTGCCTGGAGTAGGGAGAAACTGTTTTTT
TRBJ1-2 | TRBD1 | once | TRBV18 | CASSPTGQGHYGYTF | TGTGCCAGCTCACCAACGGGACAGGGACACTATGGCTACACCTTC
TRBJ2-1 | NA | NA | TRBV7-2 | CASSPRLAYNEQFF | TGTGCCAGCAGCCCTCGACTGGCTTACAATGAGCAGTTCTTC
TRBJ2-2 | TRBD1 | NA | TRBV4-2 | CASSQVETQGEGGELFF | TGTGCCAGCAGCCAAGTCGAGACGCAGGGGGAAGGCGGGGAGCTGTTTTTT
TRBJ2-5 | NA | NA | TRBV19 | CASSIYGAGDETQYF | TGTGCCAGTAGTATCTATGGAGCAGGGGACGAGACCCAGTACTTC
TRBJ2-7 | TRBD2 | NA | TRBV10-3 | CAISEFVSGEEYF | TGTGCCATCAGTGAGTTTGTCAGCGGGGAGGAGTACTTC
TRBJ2-7 | TRBD1 | NA | TRBV6-5 | CASRRDRESEQYF | TGTGCCAGCAGGCGGGACAGGGAGTCCGAGCAGTACTTC
TRBJ2-5 | NA | NA | TRBV5-1 | CASSPQGTQETQYF | TGCGCCAGCAGCCCGCAGGGGACCCAAGAGACCCAGTACTTC
TRBJ1-4 | NA | NA | TRBV29-1 | CSGLFWEKLFF | TGCAGCGGCTTGTTTTGGGAAAAACTGTTTTTT
TRBJ2-1 | TRBD1 | NA | TRBV9 | CASSGGQGTNEQFF | TGTGCCAGCAGCGGAGGACAGGGAACGAATGAGCAGTTCTTC
TRBJ2-2 | NA | NA | TRBV7-9 | CASSLDLATGELFF | TGTGCCAGCAGCTTAGATCTAGCAACCGGGGAGCTGTTTTTT
TRBJ1-4 | NA | once | TRBV5-4 | CASSAEQGKKLFF | TGTGCCAGCAGCGCGGAACAGGGAAAAAAACTGTTTTTT
TRBJ1-2 | TRBD1 | NA | TRBV5-4 | CASTIGAGQGNYGYTF | TGTGCCAGCACCATTGGAGCGGGACAGGGAAACTATGGCTACACCTTC
TRBJ2-2 | NA | NA | TRBV6-5 | CASMPRNTGELFF | TGTGCCAGCATGCCCAGGAACACCGGGGAGCTGTTTTTT
TRBJ2-7 | TRBD1 | NA | TRBV5-1 | CASSLASLQGIEQYF | TGCGCCAGCAGCTTGGCTTCATTACAGGGGATCGAGCAGTACTTC
TRBJ2-7 | NA | once | TRBV4-1 | CASSLSGDSYYEQYF | TGCGCCAGCAGCCTATCCGGGGACTCCTACTACGAGCAGTACTTC